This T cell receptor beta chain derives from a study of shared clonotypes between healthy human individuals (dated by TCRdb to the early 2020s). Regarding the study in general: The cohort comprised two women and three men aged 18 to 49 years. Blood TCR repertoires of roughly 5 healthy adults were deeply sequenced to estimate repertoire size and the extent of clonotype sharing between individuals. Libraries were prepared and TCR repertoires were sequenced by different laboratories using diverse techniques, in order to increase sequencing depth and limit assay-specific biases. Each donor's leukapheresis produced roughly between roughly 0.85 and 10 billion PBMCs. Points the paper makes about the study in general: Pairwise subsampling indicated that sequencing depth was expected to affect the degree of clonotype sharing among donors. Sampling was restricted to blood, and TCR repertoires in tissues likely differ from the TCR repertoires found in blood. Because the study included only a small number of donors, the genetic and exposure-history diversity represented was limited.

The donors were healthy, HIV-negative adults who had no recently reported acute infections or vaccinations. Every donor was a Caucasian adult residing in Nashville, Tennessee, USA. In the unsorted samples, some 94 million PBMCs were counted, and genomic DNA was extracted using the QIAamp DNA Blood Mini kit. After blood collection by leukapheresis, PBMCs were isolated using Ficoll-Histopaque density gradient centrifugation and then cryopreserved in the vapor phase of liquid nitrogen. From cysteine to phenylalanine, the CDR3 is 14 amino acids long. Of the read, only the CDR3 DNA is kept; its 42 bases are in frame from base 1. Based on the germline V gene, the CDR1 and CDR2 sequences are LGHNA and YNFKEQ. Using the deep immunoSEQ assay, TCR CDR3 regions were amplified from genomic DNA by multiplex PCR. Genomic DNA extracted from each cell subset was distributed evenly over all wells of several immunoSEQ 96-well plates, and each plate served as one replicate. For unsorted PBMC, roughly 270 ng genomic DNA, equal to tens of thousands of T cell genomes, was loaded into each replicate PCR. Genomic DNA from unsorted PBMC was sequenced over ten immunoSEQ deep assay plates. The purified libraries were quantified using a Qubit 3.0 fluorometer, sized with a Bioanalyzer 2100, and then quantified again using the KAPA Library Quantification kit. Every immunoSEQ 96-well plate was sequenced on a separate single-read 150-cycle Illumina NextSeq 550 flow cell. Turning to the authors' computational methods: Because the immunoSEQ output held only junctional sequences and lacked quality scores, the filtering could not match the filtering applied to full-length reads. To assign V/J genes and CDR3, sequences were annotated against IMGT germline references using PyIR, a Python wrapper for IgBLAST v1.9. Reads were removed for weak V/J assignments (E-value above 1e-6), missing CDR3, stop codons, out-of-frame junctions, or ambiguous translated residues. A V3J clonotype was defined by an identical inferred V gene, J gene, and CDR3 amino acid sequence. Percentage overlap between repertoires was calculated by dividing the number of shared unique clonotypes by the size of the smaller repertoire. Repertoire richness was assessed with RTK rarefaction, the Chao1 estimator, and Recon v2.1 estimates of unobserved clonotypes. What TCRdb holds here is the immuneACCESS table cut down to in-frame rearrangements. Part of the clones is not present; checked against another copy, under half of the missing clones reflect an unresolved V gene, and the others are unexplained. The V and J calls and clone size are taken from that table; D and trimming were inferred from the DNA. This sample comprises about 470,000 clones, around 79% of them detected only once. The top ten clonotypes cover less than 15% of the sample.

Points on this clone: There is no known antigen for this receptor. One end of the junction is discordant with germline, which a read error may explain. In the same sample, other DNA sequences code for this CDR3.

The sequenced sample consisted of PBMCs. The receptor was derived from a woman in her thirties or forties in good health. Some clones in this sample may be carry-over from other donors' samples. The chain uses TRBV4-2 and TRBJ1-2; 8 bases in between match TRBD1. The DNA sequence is TGTGCTAGCAGCCGACGCCTGACAGGGGAGGGCTACACCTTC. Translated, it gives CASSRRLTGEGYTF.